This TCR beta chain is drawn from a study of OX40 agonist ivuxolimab in advanced cancers. Describing the broader study: Ivuxolimab was a fully human IgG2 agonistic monoclonal antibody targeting the costimulatory receptor OX40 (CD134). Patients were allowed to have had prior anti-PD-1, anti-PD-L1 or anti-CTLA-4 therapy, and approximately 40% of the dose-escalation patients had been treated with checkpoint inhibitors. Peripheral TCRbeta sequencing was intended to test whether TCR sequence diversity was altered and clonal T-cell expansion was caused by ivuxolimab. Among the approximately 50 dose-escalation patients, about 19 had hepatocellular carcinoma, roughly 15 melanoma, 9 renal cell carcinoma and 9 head and neck cancer. Partial responses occurred in three dose-escalation patients, of whom one had hepatocellular carcinoma and two had cutaneous melanoma. In the dose-escalation cohort, roughly 82% of patients were male, and the mean age was around 65 years with a range of 23 to 79. Intravenous ivuxolimab was administered to patients every 2 weeks at six dose levels: 0.01, 0.1, 0.3, 1.5, 3 and 10 mg/kg. The monotherapy dose-escalation portion (N ≈ 50 patients) of the phase I ivuxolimab trial is reported in the paper. What the authors observed across the whole study: On average, CD8+ T cells showed more expanded clones than CD4+ T cells after ivuxolimab. In the 0.1-3.0 mg/kg groups, partial responders were among the patients with the lowest normalized peripheral clonal expansion, particularly in CD8+ T cells. At doses from 0.1 to 3.0 mg/kg, clonal expansion was seen in both CD4+ and CD8+ blood T cells between baseline and week 6. Low levels of normalized T-cell clonal expansion were also seen in some patients who did not respond. Antigen specificity was not determined for the clonally expanded peripheral T cells.

The trial excluded patients who had a history of autoimmune disease or were on systemic immunosuppression. Peripheral blood for TCR sequencing was drawn from every dose cohort at baseline, at cycle 4 day 1 and at cycle 7 day 1. The samples were drawn from a first-in-human, open-label, multicenter phase I dose-escalation trial of ivuxolimab. Adults with locally advanced or metastatic head and neck squamous cell, hepatocellular, melanoma or renal cell carcinoma were enrolled in the trial. Before TCR sequencing, CD4+ T cells and CD8+ T cells were sorted from peripheral blood as separate populations. To sequence the TCRbeta CDR3 region, genomic DNA was isolated from the sorted cells. The immunoSEQ Assay was used for sequencing of TCRbeta CDR3 regions. Not all clones reach the TCRdb copy of this immuneACCESS table, which keeps in-frame sequences only. Checked studies attribute under half of the gap to unresolved V genes and leave the rest unexplained. The sample table records nearly 80,000 clones; around 94% of these occur just once. The top ten clones comprise about 10% of the sample.

The germline ends are 6 bases apart after V is trimmed by 0 bases and J by 4 bases. CDR1 and CDR2, looked up from the germline V gene (reference sequence), are SEHNR and FQNEAQ. Including the terminal cysteine and phenylalanine, the CDR3 comprises 14 residues. Of the read, only the CDR3 DNA is kept; its 42 bases are in frame from base 1. This clone came up once. What antigen it recognizes has not been identified. No much larger clonotype is one base removed from it; base qualities were not supplied. This specimen was CD4+ or CD8+ T cells sorted from blood, taken in a trial of the OX40 agonist ivuxolimab. This receptor was identified in an adult with an advanced solid tumor such as melanoma, head and neck, liver or kidney cancer. The rearranged chain carries TRBV7-9 and TRBJ2-2, with the D gene too uncertain to name. The CDR3 protein sequence reads: CASSLADPTGELFF. Read as DNA, the sequence is TGTGCCAGCAGCTTAGCGGACCCCACCGGGGAGCTGTTTTTT.